The 22 T cell receptor beta chains below all came from one sample that was sequenced in a study of blood T cell repertoires in COVID-19 (dated by TCRdb to about 2020). To prepare the library, the immunoSEQ multiplex PCR assay was applied. TCRdb provides this immuneACCESS table in a form limited to in-frame rearrangements. Some clones are lacking; in checked studies, under half of them reflect an unresolved V gene, and why the rest are absent is not known. The sample profile shows 190,000 or so clones; 65% to 90% of them were found once. In total, the top ten clones hold about an eighth of the sample. The sample comprised PBMCs or T cells enriched from blood (not recorded which). The receptors shown here come from a man in his forties who had recovered from COVID-19.

The chain has TRBV21-1 and TRBJ1-1. TRBV21-1 is marked as a pseudogene. This CDR3 region has 10 residues. This CDR3 is CARAKSEAFF. CDR3 bases: TGTGCCAGAGCCAAATCTGAAGCTTTCTTT.

The chain joins TRBV6-1 to TRBJ2-7; 9 positions agree with TRBD2. V lost 6 bases and J lost 5; bases outside the gene matches: 2. In germline, CDR1 is MNHNS, CDR2 SASEGT. CDR3 length: 12 residues. DNA of the CDR3: TGTGCCAGCAGCAGGACTAGCGACGAGCAGTACGTC. Protein sequence: CASSRTSDEQYV.

CDR3 coding DNA: TGTGCCACCAGCAGAGGGACAGGGAACATTCAGTACTTC. Translated, it gives CATSRGTGNIQYF. The chain joins TRBV15 to TRBJ2-4; 8 bases line up with TRBD1. The V gene's germline CDR1 is LNHNV and CDR2 YYDKDF (reference sequence). V lost 1 base to trimming and J lost 7 bases; unmatched junction nucleotides: 0. The CDR3 totals 13 residues. Combining the CDR3 with reference TRBV15 and TRBJ2-4 gives the whole variable domain DAMVIQNPRYQVTQFGKPVTLSCSQTLNHNVMYWYQQKSSQAPKLLFHYYDKDFNNEADTPDNFQSRRPNTSFCFLDIRSPGLGDTAMYLCATSRGTGNIQYFGAGTRLSVL.

This clone was counted once. The chain employs TRBV2 and TRBJ1-5; weak D call: TRBD1 (6 bases). The ends were cut back, 6 bases at V and 2 bases at J, with 14 bases in the middle. CDR1 and CDR2 from the germline V gene are SNHLY and FYNNEI. The CDR3 covers 15 residues. CDR3 nucleotide sequence: TGTGCCAGCAGCCAAACAGGGTCGGGCAATCAGCCCCAGCATTTT. This gives the protein CASSQTGSGNQPQHF.

The rearrangement joins TRBV11-3 to TRBJ2-3; 7 bases match TRBD2. Germline V gives CDR1 SGHNT, CDR2 YENEEA. CDR3 size: 15 residues. V was clipped by 3 bases and J by 0 bases; unmatched bases: 3. CDR3 bases: TGTGCCAGCAGCTTGGGGCGGGGGAGCACAGATACGCAGTATTTT. Protein product: CASSLGRGSTDTQYF.

This chain joins TRBV25-1 and TRBJ2-1; the D is unclear. The V and J ends lost 7 bases and 3 bases respectively, with 10 bases between them. The germline CDR1 and CDR2 sequences are MGHDK and SYGVNS. This CDR3 has 13 amino acids. CDR3: CASTASIYNEQFF. In DNA, the CDR3 is TGTGCCAGCACCGCTAGTATCTACAATGAGCAGTTCTTC.

The genes are TRBV7-3 and TRBJ2-6; D ambiguous. V lost 3 bases to trimming and J lost 2 bases, with 2 bases between them. This CDR3 is 13 amino acids long. Germline loops: CDR1 SGHTA, CDR2 FQGTGA. CDR3 in amino acids: CASSFTGANVLTF. Here the CDR3 DNA reads TGTGCCAGCAGCTTCACTGGGGCCAACGTCCTGACTTTC.

V and J are TRBV6-1 and TRBJ2-5; D is possibly TRBD1 (6 bases). Trimming shortened V by 1 base and J by 1 base, and 10 bases separated the two germline ends. CDR1 and CDR2 (germline): MNHNS, SASEGT. The CDR3 contains 15 residues. The CDR3 sequence is CASSEVVGAQETQYF. Written as DNA, the CDR3 is TGTGCCAGCAGTGAAGTGGTGGGGGCCCAAGAGACCCAGTACTTC.

V and J are TRBV4-1 and TRBJ1-4; D gene uncertain. The CDR3 extends over 16 amino acids. The germline gives CDR1 MGHRA, CDR2 YSYEKL. The germline V and J ends were trimmed by 7 bases and 5 bases, with 20 bases remaining between them. This chain's CDR3 is CASKQLMPQQNEKLFF. In DNA form, the CDR3 reads TGCGCCAGCAAACAGCTAATGCCCCAACAAAATGAAAAACTGTTTTTT.

This clone was observed at least ten times. The chain is built from TRBV12-3 or TRBV12-4 and TRBJ1-3, with TRBD1 as a possible D gene (6 bases). The CDR3 is 13 residues long. V gave up 4 bases and J gave up 7 bases, with 11 bases separating them. This CDR3 is CASSSQGTNTIYF. Written as DNA, the CDR3 is TGTGCCAGCAGTTCGCAGGGGACGAACACCATATATTTT.

The chain is built from TRBV5-8 and TRBJ2-2, with 14 bases matching TRBD2. CDR3 length: 16 residues. Per germline, CDR1 SGHTS and CDR2 YDEGEE. V dropped 4 bases and J dropped 8; count of bases not matched to a gene: 7. CDR3 sequence reads: CASSRGLAGEAGELFF. The CDR3 DNA reads as TGTGCCAGCAGCCGGGGACTAGCGGGAGAGGCAGGGGAGCTGTTTTTT.

The rearrangement links TRBV6-5 to TRBJ1-1, with D hard to call. CDR1 is MNHEY, CDR2 SVGAGI, per germline. V lost 7 bases and J lost 6, with 18 bases in between. The CDR3 has 14 residues. The CDR3 loop is CASTGGLHGSEAFF. The CDR3 DNA reads TGTGCCAGCACGGGTGGTTTGCACGGCTCTGAAGCTTTCTTT.

The rearrangement joins TRBV6-5 to TRBJ2-1; 7 bases agree with TRBD1. Trimming took 5 bases from V and 4 from J; bases not matched to a gene: 8. This CDR3 contains 15 residues. The V gene's germline CDR1 is MNHEY and CDR2 SVGAGI. The CDR3 reads CASSPTGSEYNEQFF. The CDR3 DNA sequence: TGTGCCAGCAGTCCGACAGGGTCAGAGTACAATGAGCAGTTCTTC.

J is TRBJ2-2 and V is TRBV11-3, with 13 bases aligning to TRBD2. The germline V gene has CDR1 SGHNT and CDR2 YENEEA. V lost 5 bases, J lost 4 bases, and 4 bases stayed unmatched. This CDR3 is built from 16 residues. Here the CDR3 reads CASSTRLAGGTGELFF. The CDR3 DNA follows: TGTGCCAGCAGCACCCGACTAGCGGGGGGCACCGGGGAGCTGTTTTTT.

The chain is built from TRBV10-3 and TRBJ2-7, with D maybe TRBD2 (6 bases). Germline CDR1 and CDR2: ENHRY and SYGVKD. The CDR3 loop spans 15 amino acids. V lost 7 bases to trimming and J lost 0 bases, with 16 bases between them. The CDR3 sequence: CAITEEGRPSYEQYF. In DNA form, the CDR3 reads TGTGCCATCACCGAGGAGGGGAGGCCCTCCTACGAGCAGTACTTC.

The chain joins TRBV28 to TRBJ1-2, with a tentative D call TRBD1 (5 bases). Per germline, CDR1 MDHEN and CDR2 SYDVKM. V shed 8 bases and J shed 3 bases, with 16 bases lying between them. The CDR3 loop spans 14 amino acids. In DNA form, the CDR3 reads TGTGCCAGCTGCGATTGGCGGGGGGACTATGGCTACACCTTC. Its translation is CASCDWRGDYGYTF.

The chain uses TRBV24-1 and TRBJ1-3, with TRBD1 as a possible D gene (5 bases). The V end lost 1 base, the J end lost 3 bases, and 12 bases lay between the germline ends. This CDR3 contains 16 residues. Germline values: CDR1 KGHDR, CDR2 SFDVKD. In nucleotides, the CDR3 is TGTGCCACCAGTGATTTTAGAACAGGTGTTGGAAACACCATATATTTT. Protein: CATSDFRTGVGNTIYF.

The V call is TRBV6-5, the J call TRBJ1-2; D gene unclear. The CDR3 is 15 amino acids. V lost 6 bases and J 0 bases, leaving 14 bases between the germline ends. CDR1 MNHEY and CDR2 SVGAGI come from the germline V gene. The CDR3 here is CASSLQQVANYGYTF. CDR3 sequence (DNA): TGTGCCAGCAGCTTACAGCAGGTAGCTAACTATGGCTACACCTTC.

The V call is TRBV7-3, the J call TRBJ2-1; the match to TRBD2 covers 8 bases. Germline CDR1 reads SGHTA; CDR2 reads FQGTGA. The CDR3 is made up of 16 amino acids. Trimming removed 3 bases from V and 2 bases from J; junction bases left unmatched: 6. CDR3: CASSLSSGVAYNEQFF. The CDR3 nucleotides are TGTGCCAGCAGCTTGAGTAGCGGGGTTGCCTACAATGAGCAGTTCTTC.

This chain links TRBV5-8 with TRBJ2-1, with D unresolved. The germline V gene encodes CDR1 SGHTS and CDR2 YDEGEE. The CDR3 length is 13 residues. V lost 3 bases to trimming and J lost 5 bases, with 9 bases between them. In nucleotides, the CDR3 is TGTGCCAGCAGCTCCCTCGAGAACAATGAGCAGTTCTTC. It specifies CASSSLENNEQFF.

In this sample, this clone turned up a few times. J is TRBJ2-1 and V is TRBV6-5; D is unresolved. This CDR3 is 15 amino acids long. The germline V gene has CDR1 MNHEY and CDR2 SVGAGI. Trimming shortened V by 4 bases and J by 6 bases, and 16 bases separated the two germline ends. The CDR3 is CASSFALEFVNEQFF. The CDR3 DNA reads as TGTGCCAGCAGTTTTGCCCTGGAGTTTGTCAATGAGCAGTTCTTC.

The V gene is TRBV20-1, the J gene TRBJ2-1; D is perhaps TRBD2 (5 bases). Germline CDR1 is DFQATT and CDR2 is SNEGSKA (reference sequence). This CDR3 has 13 residues. V lost 3 bases and J 5 bases, leaving 11 bases between the germline ends. CDR3 loop: CSASRAADNEQFF. The CDR3 DNA reads as TGCAGTGCTAGTAGAGCGGCGGACAATGAGCAGTTCTTC.